This entry features one T cell receptor (beta chain) sequence. The target antigen is unknown. Method: immunoSEQ multiplex PCR; TCRdb's copy keeps in-frame clones and lacks some. The sample yields about 60,000 clones, 80% to 85% seen once. The V gene's germline CDR1 is SNHLY and CDR2 FYNNEI. The CDR3 covers 13 residues. V was cut by 4 bases and J by 7 bases, with 14 bases left in between. This sample stems from a study of a mutant IDH1 vaccine in newly diagnosed glioma. Whole-study context: Treated patients showed a male proportion of approximately 62%, a female proportion of around 40%, and a mean age of around 39 years. Whole-study findings and limits: Vaccination induced immune responses in 93.3% of patients.

Time point reported: week 35, safety follow-up. One vaccine dose held 300 ug of mutant IDH1 20-mer peptide and came with topical imiquimod. The sample here was PBMCs, taken from a glioma patient whose treatment included an IDH1 peptide vaccine. The TCR sequence derives from a man younger than 45 with glioma. V usage is TRBV2 and J usage is TRBJ2-7; maybe TRBD1 (5 bases). The CDR3 bases are TGTGCCAGCAGTGGCTCAGGGATGGAGGAGCAGTACTTC. This codes for CASSGSGMEEQYF.